This T cell receptor (beta chain) was found in a study of cytomegalovirus exposure and HLA in healthy donors. About the study: HLA-typed donors were the source of 82 million or so unique TCRs, which an early data release held. General study results and limits: Donor immune exposure was known only as CMV serostatus.

As regards this clone: Its antigen is currently unknown.

This CDR3 comprises 14 residues. Trimming stripped 0 bases from V and 4 bases from J, with 10 bases between. Germline lookup yields CDR1 SGDLS and CDR2 YYNGEE. PCR primers comprised 60 Vbeta and 13 Jbeta primers. Assay: immunoSEQ multiplex PCR; the TCRdb copy retains only in-frame clones and omits some. The sample yields 150,000 to 200,000 clones, roughly 80% seen once. The chain employs TRBV9 and TRBJ2-5; the D gene is possibly TRBD2 (5 bases). The sequenced sample was PBMCs. This TCR was sampled from a woman in her twenties or thirties in good health and CMV-seropositive. DNA for the CDR3: TGTGCCAGCAGCGTAGCCAGCGGTGGAGAGACCCAGTACTTC. Translating gives CASSVASGGETQYF.